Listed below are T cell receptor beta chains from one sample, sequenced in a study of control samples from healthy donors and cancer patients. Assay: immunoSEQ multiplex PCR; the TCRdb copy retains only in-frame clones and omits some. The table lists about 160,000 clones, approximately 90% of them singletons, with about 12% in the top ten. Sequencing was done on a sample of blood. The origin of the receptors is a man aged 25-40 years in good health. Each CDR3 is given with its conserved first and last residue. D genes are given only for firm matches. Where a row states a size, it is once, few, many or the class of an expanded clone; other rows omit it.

CDR3aa: CASSYGQGANQPQHF; CDR3nt: TGTGCCAGCAGTTATGGTCAGGGGGCCAATCAGCCCCAGCATTTT; abundance: NA; v_gene: TRBV6-2/TRBV6-3; d_gene: TRBD1; j_gene: TRBJ1-5
CDR3aa: CATRQGQGYQETQYF; CDR3nt: TGCGCCACCAGGCAGGGACAGGGGTACCAAGAGACCCAGTACTTC; abundance: NA; v_gene: TRBV10-2; d_gene: TRBD1; j_gene: TRBJ2-5
CDR3aa: CASGYRDIYTF; CDR3nt: TGTGCCAGCGGCTACAGGGACATCTACACCTTC; abundance: few; v_gene: TRBV27; d_gene: NA; j_gene: TRBJ1-2
CDR3aa: CASSLYRGGQPQHF; CDR3nt: TGTGCCAGCAGTTTGTACAGGGGGGGTCAGCCCCAGCATTTT; abundance: once; v_gene: TRBV27; d_gene: TRBD1; j_gene: TRBJ1-5
CDR3aa: CASSLGELNYGYTF; CDR3nt: TGTGCCAGCAGTTTGGGCGAACTCAACTATGGCTACACCTTC; abundance: NA; v_gene: TRBV28; d_gene: NA; j_gene: TRBJ1-2
CDR3aa: CASSLQGNEQFF; CDR3nt: TGTGCCAGCAGTTTACAGGGAAATGAGCAGTTCTTC; abundance: NA; v_gene: TRBV12-3/TRBV12-4; d_gene: NA; j_gene: TRBJ2-1
CDR3aa: CASWDRNTEAFF; CDR3nt: TGTGCCAGCTGGGACAGAAACACTGAAGCTTTCTTT; abundance: NA; v_gene: TRBV6-5; d_gene: TRBD1; j_gene: TRBJ1-1
CDR3aa: CASSEPGDTEAFF; CDR3nt: TGTGCCAGCAGTGAACCGGGTGACACTGAAGCTTTCTTT; abundance: NA; v_gene: TRBV6-1; d_gene: NA; j_gene: TRBJ1-1
CDR3aa: CASSPPAGWDTEAFF; CDR3nt: TGTGCCAGCTCACCACCGGCAGGTTGGGACACTGAAGCTTTCTTT; abundance: few; v_gene: TRBV18; d_gene: NA; j_gene: TRBJ1-1
CDR3aa: CASSPIAGANTGELFF; CDR3nt: TGTGCCAGCAGCCCCATTGCGGGGGCGAACACCGGGGAGCTGTTTTTT; abundance: NA; v_gene: TRBV3-1/TRBV3-2; d_gene: TRBD2; j_gene: TRBJ2-2
CDR3aa: CASSLRKGREETQYF; CDR3nt: TGTGCCAGCAGCTTGAGGAAGGGAAGGGAAGAGACCCAGTACTTC; abundance: NA; v_gene: TRBV9; d_gene: NA; j_gene: TRBJ2-5
CDR3aa: CASSLGTPTFNYGYTF; CDR3nt: TGTGCCAGCAGCTTGGGGACACCGACCTTCAACTATGGCTACACCTTC; abundance: many; v_gene: TRBV5-4; d_gene: NA; j_gene: TRBJ1-2
CDR3aa: CASSRAGGGENTEAFF; CDR3nt: TGTGCCAGCAGCCGCGCCGGTGGGGGGGAGAACACTGAAGCTTTCTTT; abundance: once; v_gene: TRBV3-1/TRBV3-2; d_gene: NA; j_gene: TRBJ1-1
CDR3aa: CASSVAGEPTNYGYTF; CDR3nt: TGTGCCAGCAGCGTAGCCGGAGAGCCGACCAACTATGGCTACACCTTC; abundance: NA; v_gene: TRBV9; d_gene: NA; j_gene: TRBJ1-2
CDR3aa: CASSAQGSTEAFF; CDR3nt: TGTGCCAGCAGCGCTCAGGGAAGCACTGAAGCTTTCTTT; abundance: NA; v_gene: TRBV7-3; d_gene: NA; j_gene: TRBJ1-1
CDR3aa: CASSLLGSGELFF; CDR3nt: TGTGCCAGCTCACTTTTAGGGTCCGGGGAGCTGTTTTTT; abundance: NA; v_gene: TRBV18; d_gene: NA; j_gene: TRBJ2-2
CDR3aa: CASSLGFPGPLYF; CDR3nt: TGTGCCAGCAGTCTAGGTTTTCCGGGCCCCTTATACTTC; abundance: NA; v_gene: TRBV7-3; d_gene: NA; j_gene: TRBJ2-7
CDR3aa: CASSLGPGRLSEQYF; CDR3nt: TGTGCCAGCAGTTTAGGACCGGGACGGCTCTCCGAGCAGTACTTC; abundance: NA; v_gene: TRBV28; d_gene: NA; j_gene: TRBJ2-7
CDR3aa: CASSLGRLAGVDEQYF; CDR3nt: TGTGCCAGCAGCTTAGGGAGACTAGCGGGAGTAGATGAGCAGTACTTC; abundance: once; v_gene: TRBV7-6; d_gene: TRBD2; j_gene: TRBJ2-7
CDR3aa: CASSLGGDSYEQYF; CDR3nt: TGCGCCAGCAGCTTGGGAGGGGACTCCTACGAGCAGTACTTC; abundance: NA; v_gene: TRBV5-1; d_gene: NA; j_gene: TRBJ2-7
CDR3aa: CASRGGTQPQHF; CDR3nt: TGTGCCAGCCGGGGGGGGACTCAGCCCCAGCATTTT; abundance: NA; v_gene: TRBV6-5; d_gene: NA; j_gene: TRBJ1-5
CDR3aa: CASSLSMSEQFF; CDR3nt: TGTGCCAGCAGCTTAAGTATGAGTGAGCAGTTCTTC; abundance: NA; v_gene: TRBV7-9; d_gene: NA; j_gene: TRBJ2-1
CDR3aa: CASSVGYNSPLHF; CDR3nt: TGTGCCAGCAGCGTAGGGTACAATTCACCCCTCCACTTT; abundance: NA; v_gene: TRBV9; d_gene: NA; j_gene: TRBJ1-6
CDR3aa: CASSEGGAPRVQPQHF; CDR3nt: TGTGCCAGCAGTGAAGGCGGGGCGCCAAGAGTCCAGCCCCAGCATTTT; abundance: NA; v_gene: TRBV6-1; d_gene: NA; j_gene: TRBJ1-5
CDR3aa: CASSSPLGVYGYTF; CDR3nt: TGTGCCAGCAGTTCCCCCCTCGGGGTCTATGGCTACACCTTC; abundance: NA; v_gene: TRBV28; d_gene: NA; j_gene: TRBJ1-2
CDR3aa: CSVEDRRETQYF; CDR3nt: TGCAGCGTTGAAGATCGGAGGGAGACCCAGTACTTC; abundance: many; v_gene: TRBV29-1; d_gene: NA; j_gene: TRBJ2-5
CDR3aa: CASSLQDRTYGYTF; CDR3nt: TGTGCCAGCAGCTTGCAGGACAGGACCTATGGCTACACCTTC; abundance: NA; v_gene: TRBV5-8; d_gene: TRBD1; j_gene: TRBJ1-2
CDR3aa: CASSYLSGGELFF; CDR3nt: TGTGCCAGCAGTTACCTGTCGGGCGGGGAGCTGTTTTTT; abundance: NA; v_gene: TRBV6-5; d_gene: NA; j_gene: TRBJ2-2
CDR3aa: CASSLAGVETQYF; CDR3nt: TGCGCCAGCAGCTTAGCGGGGGTAGAGACCCAGTACTTC; abundance: NA; v_gene: TRBV5-1; d_gene: TRBD2; j_gene: TRBJ2-5
CDR3aa: CASSQVPGEDFTF; CDR3nt: TGCGCCAGCAGCCAAGTGCCAGGGGAGGATTTCACCTTC; abundance: NA; v_gene: TRBV4-1; d_gene: NA; j_gene: TRBJ1-2
CDR3aa: CASSLTGTIRAEQYF; CDR3nt: TGTGCCAGCTCCCTGACCGGGACCATACGGGCCGAGCAGTACTTC; abundance: NA; v_gene: TRBV18; d_gene: NA; j_gene: TRBJ2-7
CDR3aa: CASSEGLGEMANYGYTF; CDR3nt: TGCGCCAGCAGTGAGGGACTCGGGGAGATGGCTAACTATGGCTACACCTTC; abundance: few; v_gene: TRBV10-1; d_gene: NA; j_gene: TRBJ1-2